The present T cell receptor (beta chain) was sequenced within a study of cytomegalovirus exposure and HLA in healthy donors (TCRdb year 2017). Regarding the complete study: According to a later analysis, the 120 or so validation repertoires were produced on the same platform as the 680 or so repertoires of the first cohort. The aim of the study was to test whether cataloging public T cell receptors could identify signatures of past pathogen exposure. To predict cytomegalovirus infection status, the study combined high-throughput TCR immunosequencing, statistical association of individual TCRs with disease status, and machine learning. Besides the first cohort of roughly 660 subjects, a separate validation cohort made up of 120 different subjects was used.

This clone was found a few times. It has no known antigen specificity. There are no base qualities to consult, and no much larger clone falls within one base. The method behind the library was the immunoSEQ multiplex PCR assay. Under the source paper's analysis protocol: A statistical classification framework was built to diagnose cytomegalovirus status from the catalog of TCR beta chain sequences. TCRdb stores this immuneACCESS table with in-frame sequences only. Part of the clones is absent; in the studies checked, under half of the shortfall reflects unresolved V genes, and no reason is known for the rest. For V, J and clone size, that table is used; D and trimming come from the DNA. The table for this sample lists around 180,000 clones; roughly 84% of them were counted only once. Jointly, the top ten make up under 7.5% of the sample. Overall study outcomes, separate from this receptor: In vitro tests confirmed that three of the cytomegalovirus-associated TCR beta chains recognize cytomegalovirus antigens. While some public TCRs were present in many individuals, most TCR sequences turned up only very rarely across donors. The validation cohort had no HLA typing available for a later analysis, so co-occurrence within that cohort was assessed over all 120 or so repertoires. A later analysis found that TCRs clustered in the first cohort also tended to co-occur in the 120 or so validation repertoires, with approximately 95% of cluster scores above 0. The authors suggested that the approach could potentially be generalized to other disease states and immunological phenotypes. A total of 164 TCR beta chains were listed by the study as associated with cytomegalovirus. The classifier was reported to diagnose cytomegalovirus status with high specificity and sensitivity in both the original and validation cohorts.

The CDR3 measures 16 amino acids from cysteine to phenylalanine. The sequence is cut down to CDR3 DNA, 48 bases in frame from base 1. CDR1 MNHEY and CDR2 SMNVEV are derived from the germline V gene (reference sequence). Trimming removed 5 bases from V and 2 bases from J; the gene matches leave 9 bases unexplained. Separate from the roughly 660-subject first cohort, the validation cohort of roughly 110 subjects was the group to which the donors belonged. The receptor's source is a man in his late teens or twenties in good health and CMV-seropositive. Sequencing input: PBMCs. The chain uses TRBV27 and TRBJ2-3; 8 central bases correspond to TRBD2. The CDR3 amino acid sequence is: CASSLGREAHTDTQYF. The DNA reads TGTGCCAGCAGTCTAGGGCGGGAGGCGCACACAGATACGCAGTATTTT.